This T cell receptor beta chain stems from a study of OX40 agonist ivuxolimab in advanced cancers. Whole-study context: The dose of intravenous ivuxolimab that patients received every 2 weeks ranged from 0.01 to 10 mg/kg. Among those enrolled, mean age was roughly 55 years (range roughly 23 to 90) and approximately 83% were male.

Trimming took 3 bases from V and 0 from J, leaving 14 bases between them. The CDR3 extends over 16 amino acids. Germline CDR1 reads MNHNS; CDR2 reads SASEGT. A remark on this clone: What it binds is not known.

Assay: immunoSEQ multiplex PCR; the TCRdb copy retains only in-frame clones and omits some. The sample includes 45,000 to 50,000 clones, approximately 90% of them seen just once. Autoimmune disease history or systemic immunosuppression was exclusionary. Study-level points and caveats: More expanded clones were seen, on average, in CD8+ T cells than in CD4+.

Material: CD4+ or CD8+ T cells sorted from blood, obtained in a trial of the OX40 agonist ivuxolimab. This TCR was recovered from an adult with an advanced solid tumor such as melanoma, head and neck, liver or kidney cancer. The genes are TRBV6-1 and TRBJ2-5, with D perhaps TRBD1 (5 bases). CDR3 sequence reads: CASSDVRGLYQETQYF. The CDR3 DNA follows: TGTGCCAGCAGTGATGTTAGGGGATTGTACCAAGAGACCCAGTACTTC.